What follows are 18 T cell receptor beta chains derived from one specimen sequenced in a study of blood T cells in healthy people across ages. For the second PCR, which ran for roughly 6 to 12 cycles, a sample-barcoded 5' primer and a J-beta primer mix were used. A single record per CDR3 protein comes from TCRdb applying MiXCR to the 5' RACE reads. Among about 1.4 million distinct CDR3 sequences listed, around 55% were seen once. The sequencing sample was made of blood. The receptors derive from a man between 18 and 29 years old in good health.

The chain combines TRBV5-1 with TRBJ2-3; 7 bases agree with TRBD1. Germline loops: CDR1 SGHRS, CDR2 YFSETQ. With V trimmed by 4 bases and J by 14 bases, 10 bases remained unmatched. The CDR3 runs 12 residues. The CDR3 DNA reads as TGCGCCAGCAGCCTTGAACAGGGGATAATGTATTTT. This translates into CASSLEQGIMYF. Combining the CDR3 with reference TRBV5-1 and TRBJ2-3 gives the whole variable domain KAGVTQTPRYLIKTRGQQVTLSCSPISGHRSVSWYQQTPGQGLQFLFEYFSETQRNKGNFPGRFSGRQFSNSRSEMNVSTLELGDSALYLCASSLEQGIMYFGPGTRLTVL.

This clonotype has more than one count but fewer than ten. The chain combines TRBV6-5 with TRBJ2-3, with unresolved D. The CDR3 is 15 residues long. Germline V CDR1 and CDR2: MNHEY, SVGAGI. V was trimmed by 5 bases and J by 6 bases, leaving 18 bases between them. The CDR3 DNA follows: TGTGCCAGCAGTGGAGCCGCCCACTTCGGGGATACGCAGTATTTT. Translation: CASSGAAHFGDTQYF.

This clonotype appeared a few times. The chain recombines TRBV7-9 with TRBJ1-2, with a weak D call TRBD1 (5 bases). CDR1 and CDR2 (germline): SEHNR, FQNEAQ (reference sequence). This CDR3 spans 14 amino acids. Trimming cost V 3 bases and J 8 bases, with 16 bases left between them. The CDR3 DNA follows: TGTGCCAGCAGCTTGCCCGGGACCCCTGAGGGCTACACCTTC. It translates to CASSLPGTPEGYTF.

The chain carries TRBV29-1 and TRBJ2-1; tentative D call: TRBD1 (6 bases). This CDR3 comprises 13 residues. Germline CDR1 reads SQVTM; CDR2 reads ANQGSEA. V was trimmed by 0 bases and J by 8 bases, leaving 11 bases between them. The CDR3 sequence: CSVEDSGVYEQFF. In DNA, the CDR3 is TGCAGCGTTGAAGATTCAGGGGTCTATGAGCAGTTCTTC.

This clonotype was detected many times. This sequence joins TRBV27 and TRBJ2-7; TRBD1 aligns across 7 bases. Germline-derived CDR1 and CDR2 are MNHEY and SMNVEV (reference sequence). The CDR3 contains 12 residues. Unmatched junction bases numbered 1, after V lost 6 bases and J lost 2 bases. The CDR3 bases are TGTGCCAGCAGAGGGACAGCCTACGAGCAGTACTTC. Encoded protein: CASRGTAYEQYF.

This chain's CDR3 is CSARLQGLEQFF. The CDR3 nucleotides are TGCAGTGCTAGGCTACAGGGGCTTGAGCAGTTCTTC. This chain uses TRBV20-1 with TRBJ2-1; 7 positions match TRBD1. The CDR3 loop spans 12 amino acids. The V gene end was trimmed by 3 bases and the J gene end by 9 bases; junction bases not matched to a gene: 5. Germline V gene lookup returns CDR1 DFQATT and CDR2 SNEGSKA (reference sequence).

There are a few counts of this clonotype. This chain connects TRBV20-1 to TRBJ1-5; D perhaps matches TRBD1 (5 bases). Trimming removed 4 bases at V and 7 bases at J, with 11 bases between. Germline-derived CDR1 and CDR2 are DFQATT and SNEGSKA (reference sequence). CDR3 length equals 12 residues. DNA for the CDR3: TGCAGTGCTAATGGGGCCCAACAGCCCCAGCATTTT. The encoded protein is CSANGAQQPQHF.

This clonotype showed up just a few times. The V gene is TRBV4-1, the J gene TRBJ2-1; TRBD1 matches 7 bases. V shed 1 base, J shed 6 bases, and the junction held 6 bases outside the gene matches. Germline V gene lookup returns CDR1 MGHRA and CDR2 YSYEKL. CDR3 length: 15 amino acids. The CDR3 DNA sequence: TGCGCCAGCAGCCAAGTTAAGGCAGGGGGCAATGAGCAGTTCTTC. This codes for CASSQVKAGGNEQFF.

This chain uses TRBV5-5 with TRBJ2-5; tentative D call: TRBD2 (5 bases). The CDR3 covers 14 residues. Germline assignment: CDR1 SGHKS and CDR2 YYEKEE (reference sequence). The V and J ends lost 4 bases and 0 bases respectively, with 10 bases between them. The CDR3: CASSRGPNQETQYF. The CDR3 DNA reads TGTGCCAGCAGCCGCGGGCCGAACCAAGAGACCCAGTACTTC.

This clonotype was seen just once. The chain has TRBV15 and TRBJ2-3; 9 nucleotides match TRBD2. Trimming took 4 bases from V and 4 from J; bases not matched to a gene: 9. The germline CDR1 and CDR2 sequences are LNHNV and YYDKDF (reference sequence). CDR3 length: 16 residues. Written as DNA, the CDR3 is TGTGCCACCAGCAAGTTTAGCGGGAGTGAAGCAGATACGCAGTATTTT. Its translation: CATSKFSGSEADTQYF.

The V gene is TRBV4-1, the J gene TRBJ2-1; D remains ambiguous. Germline CDR1 is MGHRA and CDR2 is YSYEKL. With 8 bases removed from V and 4 bases from J, the gap between germline ends came to 15 bases. The CDR3 length is 14 residues. The DNA of the CDR3 is TGCGCCAGCTGCTTCGACATAAGGTACAATGAGCAGTTCTTC. This codes for CASCFDIRYNEQFF.

This chain joins TRBV7-2 and TRBJ1-4; D gene uncertain. Germline V gives CDR1 SGHTA, CDR2 FQGNSA. With 1 base removed from V and 0 bases from J, the gap between germline ends came to 15 bases. The CDR3 has 18 residues. CDR3 amino acids: CASSLVASLIATNEKLFF. Written as DNA, the CDR3 is TGTGCCAGCAGCTTAGTGGCGTCGCTGATCGCAACTAATGAAAAACTGTTTTTT.

This chain uses TRBV20-1 with TRBJ2-7; perhaps TRBD2 as D (5 bases). The CDR3 totals 16 residues. Germline CDR1 and CDR2: DFQATT and SNEGSKA (reference sequence). Trimming cost V 0 bases and J 3 bases, with 18 bases left between them. The CDR3 nucleotides are TGCAGTGCTAGAGACTTCGAGGGCCTAAATATCTACGAGCAGTACTTC. Its protein product is CSARDFEGLNIYEQYF.

The chain couples TRBV6-2 or TRBV6-3 to TRBJ2-7, with TRBD1 matching 8 bases. Germline V gene sequence: CDR1 MNHEY, CDR2 SVGEGT. The trim removed 5 bases at V and 2 bases at J, leaving 8 bases unmatched. CDR3 length: 15 amino acids. The CDR3 spells CASSNPGTGAYEQYF. The CDR3 bases are TGTGCCAGCAGTAACCCCGGGACAGGAGCCTACGAGCAGTACTTC.

The chain couples TRBV28 to TRBJ1-2; 10 bases are a match to TRBD1. The CDR3 consists of 14 residues. With 5 bases clipped from V and 8 bases from J, the junction kept 8 bases outside the gene matches. CDR1 and CDR2 (germline): MDHEN, SYDVKM. CDR3 in DNA: TGTGCCAGCAGTGGCCCGGACAGGGGGGTAGGCTACACCTTC. It codes for CASSGPDRGVGYTF.

V gene TRBV4-1 combines with J gene TRBJ2-5, with 8 bases lining up with TRBD2. Trimming cost V 0 bases and J 7 bases; bases outside gene matches: 7. Per germline, CDR1 MGHRA and CDR2 YSYEKL. This CDR3 contains 15 residues. The CDR3 region is CASSQDSGLDGTQYF. The DNA for the CDR3 is TGCGCCAGCAGCCAAGATTCGGGACTAGACGGGACCCAGTACTTC.

For this clonotype: An end of the junction does not agree with germline; a read error may underlie this. The rearrangement uses TRBV3-1 and TRBJ1-1, with 7 bases lining up with TRBD1. The germline gives CDR1 LGHDT, CDR2 YNNKEL (reference sequence). There are 15 residues in the CDR3. The CDR3 here is CANSQPYRGRTEAFF. Here the CDR3 DNA reads TGTGCCAACAGCCAACCGTACAGGGGAAGGACTGAAGCTTTCTTT.

V usage is TRBV29-1 and J usage is TRBJ2-3; no reliable D call. Germline V gene lookup returns CDR1 SQVTM and CDR2 ANQGSEA. The CDR3 loop spans 11 amino acids. CDR3 nucleotides: TGCGCCCACTTGGTAACAGATACGCAGTATTTT. Translated: CAHLVTDTQYF.